The 9 T cell receptor beta chains below were found in one sample sequenced in a study of early T cells in non-severe SARS-CoV-2 infection. TCRdb re-called the 5' RACE reads through MiXCR, storing one row per CDR3 protein. The table records 55,000 to 80,000 distinct CDR3 sequences, 11% of them present only once. Sequenced sample: whole blood. These receptors were obtained from an adult who was a healthcare worker with PCR-confirmed SARS-CoV-2 infection or an uninfected control (not recorded which).

This clonotype showed up just a few times. The genes are TRBV6-2 or TRBV6-3 and TRBJ1-2; D might be TRBD1 (5 bases). From germline, CDR1 is MNHEY and CDR2 SVGEGT. V was pared by 6 bases and J by 2 bases, with 16 bases between. The CDR3 extends over 15 amino acids. The CDR3 spells CASSKPGTANYGYTF. The CDR3 nucleotides are TGTGCCAGCAGCAAGCCAGGGACGGCAAACTATGGCTACACCTTC.

Ten or more counts support this clonotype. This sequence joins TRBV7-9 and TRBJ2-1, with 10 bases that match TRBD2. CDR1 is SEHNR, CDR2 FQNEAQ, per germline (reference sequence). V trimming: 5 bases; J trimming: 7 bases; junction bases outside the gene matches: 8. The length of the CDR3 is 15 residues. CDR3 in DNA: TGTGCCAGCAGCCACCAGCGGGAGGGCCTAAATGAGCAGTTCTTC. Its protein is CASSHQREGLNEQFF.

This clonotype was counted a few times. V usage is TRBV7-2 and J usage is TRBJ2-1, with D perhaps assigned TRBD1 or TRBD2 (6 bases each). The ends were cut back, 1 base at V and 4 bases at J, with 14 bases in the middle. Germline lookup yields CDR1 SGHTA and CDR2 FQGNSA. This CDR3 spans 16 amino acids. The CDR3 nucleotides read TGTGCCAGCAGCTTAGGGGGGCGGGGATCATACAATGAGCAGTTCTTC. It encodes CASSLGGRGSYNEQFF.

This clonotype appeared many times. The V and J genes are TRBV5-1 and TRBJ1-6; 9 bases agree with TRBD1. V was clipped by 4 bases and J by 7 bases; unmatched bases: 3. The CDR3 runs to 14 residues. The V gene's germline CDR1 is SGHRS and CDR2 YFSETQ. The CDR3 protein is CASSPGQGNSPLHF. CDR3 DNA: TGCGCCAGCAGCCCCGGACAGGGGAATTCACCCCTCCACTTT.

This clonotype has ten or more counts. The CDR3 here is CASSQDPIGVAGYTGELFF. The CDR3 DNA follows: TGTGCCAGCAGCCAAGACCCGATTGGAGTAGCGGGGTACACCGGGGAGCTGTTTTTT. The J gene is TRBJ2-2, the V gene TRBV3-1, with 8 nucleotides matching TRBD2. V shed 0 bases, J shed 3 bases, and the junction held 12 bases outside the gene matches. This CDR3 spans 19 amino acids. The germline V gene encodes CDR1 LGHDT and CDR2 YNNKEL (reference sequence).

This clonotype was counted many times. The chain couples TRBV7-6 to TRBJ2-7, with TRBD2 identical over 7 bases. V was pared by 1 base and J by 2 bases, with 11 bases of the junction left unmatched. The CDR3 length is 17 residues. The germline gives CDR1 SGHVS, CDR2 FNYEAQ. For the CDR3, the DNA is TGTGCCAGCAGCTTAGTAGGTGATGGCGGGGGAACCTACGAGCAGTACTTC. Amino acid sequence: CASSLVGDGGGTYEQYF.

This clonotype was detected many times. The V gene is TRBV7-8, the J gene TRBJ2-3; D unclear. The CDR3 totals 18 residues. V was clipped by 1 base and J by 2 bases, with 19 bases between them. Germline lookup yields CDR1 SGHVS and CDR2 FQNEAQ. In DNA form, the CDR3 reads TGTGCCAGCAGCTTAGGCCCCCTACATCCTCTTCCCACAGATACGCAGTATTTT. This encodes CASSLGPLHPLPTDTQYF.

The CDR3 is CASSQGLGGSENIQYF. DNA of the CDR3: TGTGCCAGCAGCCAAGGTTTAGGGGGCTCTGAAAACATTCAGTACTTC. V usage is TRBV4-2 and J usage is TRBJ2-4; 7 bases line up with TRBD1. The V and J ends lost 1 base and 5 bases, in that order; junction bases with no gene match: 8. The CDR3 runs to 16 residues. Germline values: CDR1 LGHNA, CDR2 YNFKEQ.

The V gene is TRBV20-1, the J gene TRBJ1-2; no reliable D call. The germline gives CDR1 DFQATT, CDR2 SNEGSKA (reference sequence). Trimming removed 0 bases from V and 4 bases from J, with 15 bases in between. CDR3 length: 15 residues. CDR3 in DNA: TGCAGTGCTAGAGATGAGGCAGCCGTATCCTATGGCTACACCTTC. Protein: CSARDEAAVSYGYTF.